These T cell receptor beta chains were read from a single sample in a study of post-analysis software for immune sequencing data. TCRdb recomputed calls from the PCR reads with MiXCR, one row per CDR3 protein. The data contain over 300,000 distinct CDR3 sequences, roughly 35% of them singletons. The source material was blood. These receptors all come from a girl aged 10-17 years with multiple sclerosis. Both conserved end residues are part of each CDR3. Each record gives: V gene, clone size, J gene, D gene, CDR3 DNA, CDR3 protein. D genes are given only for firm matches. Size values are once, few and many counts, or a class for expanded clones, and some rows have none.

TRBV27	.	TRBJ2-5	.	TGTGCCAGCAGGTTATCAGGGCAAGGTTTTAAGTACTTC	CASRLSGQGFKYF
TRBV28	.	TRBJ2-3	TRBD2	TGTGCCAGCAGTCGCCGGACTAGCGGGGAGGGAGATACGCAGTATTTT	CASSRRTSGEGDTQYF
TRBV3-1	.	TRBJ2-7	.	TGTGCCAGCAGCCAAGTCGCTCCATTGGATTACGGGCAGTACTTC	CASSQVAPLDYGQYF
TRBV20-1	few	TRBJ2-3	TRBD2	TGCAGTGCAACCGAATGGGGACTAGCGAAGGCAGATACGCAGTATTTT	CSATEWGLAKADTQYF
TRBV2	.	TRBJ2-1	.	TGTGCCAGCATCCTGGGAGAAGCTCCGAGCTCCTACAATGAGCAGTTCTTC	CASILGEAPSSYNEQFF
TRBV5-6	.	TRBJ1-1	TRBD1	TGTGCCAGCAGACCGGACAGGGGGCAGGGCACTGAAGCTTTCTTT	CASRPDRGQGTEAFF
TRBV28	once	TRBJ2-7	.	TGTGCCAGCAGATCCAACATCAGAGACCCGTACTTC	CASRSNIRDPYF
TRBV20-1	few	TRBJ1-2	TRBD1	TGCAGTGCACCGACAGGGATCTATGGCTACACCTTC	CSAPTGIYGYTF
TRBV5-1	few	TRBJ2-3	.	TGCGCCAGCAGAGAATACGGGGGAGCAGATACGCAGTATTTT	CASREYGGADTQYF
TRBV19	.	TRBJ1-5	.	TGTGCCAGTAGTGTACGCAGGGCAGGAGGAACGTCCCAGCATTTT	CASSVRRAGGTSQHF
TRBV29-1	.	TRBJ2-1	.	TGCAGCGTTCCCGGGGACTTTCGCTACAATGAGCAGTTCTTC	CSVPGDFRYNEQFF
TRBV28	many	TRBJ2-7	.	TGTGCCAGCAGTGGACCAGACGGGTCCTACGAGCAGTACTTC	CASSGPDGSYEQYF
TRBV7-6	.	TRBJ2-3	TRBD2	TGTGCCAGCAGCATCCTAGCGGGGGGGCCTCAAGATACGCAGTATTTT	CASSILAGGPQDTQYF
TRBV27	few	TRBJ2-7	TRBD1	TGTGCCAGCAGTTTCGGGACAGGGGGGCTAGAGCAGTACTTC	CASSFGTGGLEQYF
TRBV12-3/TRBV12-4	.	TRBJ1-6	.	TGTGCCAGCAGTCCGCTCAGGGGCGGGAGAAATTCACCCCTCCACTTT	CASSPLRGGRNSPLHF
TRBV27	.	TRBJ2-1	.	TGTGCCAGCAGCTCACTTTTGAGACCGCTGAGTGAGCAGTTCTTC	CASSSLLRPLSEQFF
TRBV6-5	few	TRBJ2-2	.	TGTGCCAGCAGTTATGAGGGAGCCGGGGAGCTGTTTTTT	CASSYEGAGELFF
TRBV27	few	TRBJ2-5	.	TGTGCCAGCAGTTTAGTGGACAGCAAAGAGACCCAGTACTTC	CASSLVDSKETQYF
TRBV6-2/TRBV6-3	.	TRBJ2-4	.	TGTGCCAGCAGTTACTCGATACAGGGTATGAACATTCGGTACTTC	CASSYSIQGMNIRYF
TRBV11-2	.	TRBJ1-1	.	TGTGCCAGCAGCTTAGTGGTAAGGGAGTTTGAAGCTTTCTTT	CASSLVVREFEAFF
TRBV6-5	.	TRBJ2-1	.	TGTGCCAGCAGTTACTCGAGTCCACCGGAATCCAATGAGCAGTTCTTC	CASSYSSPPESNEQFF
TRBV21-1	.	TRBJ2-1	.	TGTGCCAGCAGCTCCGGCGGGACAGGGACCTACAATGAGCAGTTCTTC	CASSSGGTGTYNEQFF
TRBV9	few	TRBJ1-2	.	TGTGCCAGCAGCGGACCAGGGCCTACTAACTATGGCTACACCTTC	CASSGPGPTNYGYTF